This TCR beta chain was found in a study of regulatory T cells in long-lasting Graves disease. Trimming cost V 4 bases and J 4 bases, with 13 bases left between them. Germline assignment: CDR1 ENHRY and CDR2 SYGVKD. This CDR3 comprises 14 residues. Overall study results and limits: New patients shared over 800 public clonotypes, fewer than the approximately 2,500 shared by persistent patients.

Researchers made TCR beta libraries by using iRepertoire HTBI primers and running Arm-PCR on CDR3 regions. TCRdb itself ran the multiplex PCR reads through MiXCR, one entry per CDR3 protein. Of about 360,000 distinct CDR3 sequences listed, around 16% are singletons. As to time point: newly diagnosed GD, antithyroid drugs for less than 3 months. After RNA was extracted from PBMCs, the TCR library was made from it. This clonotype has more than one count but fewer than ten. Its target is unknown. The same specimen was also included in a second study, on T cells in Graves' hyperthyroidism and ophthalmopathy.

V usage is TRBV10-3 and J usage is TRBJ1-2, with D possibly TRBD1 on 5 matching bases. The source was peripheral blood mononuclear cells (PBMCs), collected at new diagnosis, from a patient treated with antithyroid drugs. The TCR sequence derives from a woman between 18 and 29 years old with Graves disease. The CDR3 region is CAISGGVNSYGYTF. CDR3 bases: TGTGCCATCAGTGGAGGGGTAAACAGCTATGGCTACACCTTC.